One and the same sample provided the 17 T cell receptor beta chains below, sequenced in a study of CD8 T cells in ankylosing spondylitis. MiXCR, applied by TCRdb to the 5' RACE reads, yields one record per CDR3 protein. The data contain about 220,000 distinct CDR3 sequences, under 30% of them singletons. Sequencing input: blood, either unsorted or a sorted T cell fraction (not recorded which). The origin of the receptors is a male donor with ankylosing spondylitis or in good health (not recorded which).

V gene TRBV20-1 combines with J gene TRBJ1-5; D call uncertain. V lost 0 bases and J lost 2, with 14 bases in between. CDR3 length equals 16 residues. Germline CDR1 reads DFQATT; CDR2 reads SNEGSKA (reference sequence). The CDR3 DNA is TGCAGTGCTAGAGATGGATGGGCGGGAGGCAATCAGCCCCAGCATTTT. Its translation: CSARDGWAGGNQPQHF.

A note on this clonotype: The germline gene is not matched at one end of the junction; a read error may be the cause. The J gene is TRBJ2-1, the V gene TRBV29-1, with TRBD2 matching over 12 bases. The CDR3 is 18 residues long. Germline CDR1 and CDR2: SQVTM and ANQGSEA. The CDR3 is CSVEGTSGYTSSYNEQFF. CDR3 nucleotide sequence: TGCAGCGTCGAAGGGACTAGCGGGTATACTAGCTCCTACAATGAGCAGTTCTTC.

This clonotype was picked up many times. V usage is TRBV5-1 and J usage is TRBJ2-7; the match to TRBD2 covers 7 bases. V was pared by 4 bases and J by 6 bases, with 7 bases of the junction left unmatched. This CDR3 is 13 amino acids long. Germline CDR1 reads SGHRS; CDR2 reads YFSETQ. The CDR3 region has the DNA TGCGCCAGCAGCGCCAGACTAGCCGGCGAGCAGTACTTC. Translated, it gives CASSARLAGEQYF.

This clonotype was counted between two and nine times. The CDR3 region has the DNA TGCAGTGCCCGAAAGGGGACGGGGGACGTCTACGAGCAGTACTTC. Encoded protein: CSARKGTGDVYEQYF. The chain joins TRBV20-1 to TRBJ2-7; D is possibly TRBD2 (6 bases). V was pared by 6 bases and J by 3 bases, with 21 bases between. There are 15 residues in the CDR3. Germline lookup yields CDR1 DFQATT and CDR2 SNEGSKA (reference sequence).

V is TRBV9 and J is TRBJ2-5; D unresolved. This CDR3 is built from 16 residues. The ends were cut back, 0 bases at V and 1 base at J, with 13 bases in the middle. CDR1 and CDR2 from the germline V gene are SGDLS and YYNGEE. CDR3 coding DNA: TGTGCCAGCAGCGTAGGTGGAAGGACCTTCCAAGAGACCCAGTACTTC. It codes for CASSVGGRTFQETQYF.

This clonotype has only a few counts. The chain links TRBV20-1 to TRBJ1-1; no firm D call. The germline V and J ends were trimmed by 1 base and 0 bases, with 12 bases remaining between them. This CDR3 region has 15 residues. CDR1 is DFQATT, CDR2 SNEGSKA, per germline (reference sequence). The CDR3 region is CSARVPGIMNTEAFF. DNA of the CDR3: TGCAGTGCTAGAGTACCGGGTATCATGAACACTGAAGCTTTCTTT.

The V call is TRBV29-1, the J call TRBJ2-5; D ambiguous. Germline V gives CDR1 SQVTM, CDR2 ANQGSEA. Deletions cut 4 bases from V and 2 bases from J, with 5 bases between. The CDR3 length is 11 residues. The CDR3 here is CSVVRQETQYF. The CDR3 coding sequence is TGCAGCGTTGTCAGACAAGAGACCCAGTACTTC.

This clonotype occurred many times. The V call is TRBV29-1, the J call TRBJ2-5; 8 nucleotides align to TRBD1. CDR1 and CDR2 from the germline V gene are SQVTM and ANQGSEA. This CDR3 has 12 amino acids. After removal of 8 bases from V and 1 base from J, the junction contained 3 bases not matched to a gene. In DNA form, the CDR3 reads TGCAGCATTACAGGGGGCCAAGAGACCCAGTACTTC. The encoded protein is CSITGGQETQYF.

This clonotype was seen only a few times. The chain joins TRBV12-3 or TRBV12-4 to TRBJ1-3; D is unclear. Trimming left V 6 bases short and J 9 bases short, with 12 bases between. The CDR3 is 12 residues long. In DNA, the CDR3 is TGTGCCAGCAGGCCACCGGGCAGCACCATATATTTT. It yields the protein CASRPPGSTIYF.

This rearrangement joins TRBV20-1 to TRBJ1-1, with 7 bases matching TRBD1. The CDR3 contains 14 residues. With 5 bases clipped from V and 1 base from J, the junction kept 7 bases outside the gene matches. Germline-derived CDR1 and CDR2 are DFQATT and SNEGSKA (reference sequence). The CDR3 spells CSAPRQGSNTEAFF. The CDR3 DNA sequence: TGCAGTGCTCCTCGACAGGGATCGAACACTGAAGCTTTCTTT.

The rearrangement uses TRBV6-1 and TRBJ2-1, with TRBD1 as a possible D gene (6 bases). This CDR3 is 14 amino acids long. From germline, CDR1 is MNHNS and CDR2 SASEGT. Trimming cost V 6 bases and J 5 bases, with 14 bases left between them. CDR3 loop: CASRVMGAHNEQFF. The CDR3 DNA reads TGTGCCAGCAGGGTGATGGGGGCCCACAATGAGCAGTTCTTC.

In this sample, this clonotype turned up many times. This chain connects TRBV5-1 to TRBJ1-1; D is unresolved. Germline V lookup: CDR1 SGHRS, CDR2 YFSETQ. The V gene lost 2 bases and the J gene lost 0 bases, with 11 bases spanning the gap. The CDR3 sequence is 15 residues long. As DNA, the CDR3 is TGCGCCAGCAGCTTTAGTCTAGATTTGAACACTGAAGCTTTCTTT. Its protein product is CASSFSLDLNTEAFF.

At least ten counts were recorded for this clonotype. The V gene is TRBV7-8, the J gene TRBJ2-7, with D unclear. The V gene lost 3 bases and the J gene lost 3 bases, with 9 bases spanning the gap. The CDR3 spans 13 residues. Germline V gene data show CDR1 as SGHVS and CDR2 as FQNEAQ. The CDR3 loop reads CASSFSPLYEQYF. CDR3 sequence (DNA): TGTGCCAGCAGCTTTTCCCCACTCTACGAGCAGTACTTC.

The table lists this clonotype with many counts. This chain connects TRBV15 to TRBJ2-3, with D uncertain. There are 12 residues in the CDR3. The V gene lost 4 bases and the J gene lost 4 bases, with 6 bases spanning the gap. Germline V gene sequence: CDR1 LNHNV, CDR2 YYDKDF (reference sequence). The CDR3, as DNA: TGTGCCACCAGCACCCGACCAGATACGCAGTATTTT. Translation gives CATSTRPDTQYF. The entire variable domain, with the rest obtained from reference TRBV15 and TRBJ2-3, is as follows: DAMVIQNPRYQVTQFGKPVTLSCSQTLNHNVMYWYQQKSSQAPKLLFHYYDKDFNNEADTPDNFQSRRPNTSFCFLDIRSPGLGDTAMYLCATSTRPDTQYFGPGTRLTVL.

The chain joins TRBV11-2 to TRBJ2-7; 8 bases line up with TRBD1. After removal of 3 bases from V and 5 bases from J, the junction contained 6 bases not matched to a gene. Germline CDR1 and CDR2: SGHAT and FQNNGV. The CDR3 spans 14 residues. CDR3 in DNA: TGTGCCAGCAGCTTTCGACAGGGGACACACGAGCAGTACTTC. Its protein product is CASSFRQGTHEQYF.

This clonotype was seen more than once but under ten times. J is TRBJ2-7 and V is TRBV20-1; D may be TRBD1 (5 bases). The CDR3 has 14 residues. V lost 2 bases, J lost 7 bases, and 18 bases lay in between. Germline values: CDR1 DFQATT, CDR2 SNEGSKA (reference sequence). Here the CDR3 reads CSARLTGAPLEQYF. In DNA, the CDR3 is TGCAGTGCTAGATTAACAGGAGCTCCCTTGGAGCAGTACTTC.

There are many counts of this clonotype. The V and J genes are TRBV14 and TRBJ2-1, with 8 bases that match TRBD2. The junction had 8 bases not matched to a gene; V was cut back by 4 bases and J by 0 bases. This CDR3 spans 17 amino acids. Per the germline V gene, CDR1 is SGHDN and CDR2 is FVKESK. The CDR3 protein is CASSPRRGRSSYNEQFF. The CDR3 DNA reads TGTGCCAGCAGCCCCCGGCGCGGGAGGAGCTCCTACAATGAGCAGTTCTTC.